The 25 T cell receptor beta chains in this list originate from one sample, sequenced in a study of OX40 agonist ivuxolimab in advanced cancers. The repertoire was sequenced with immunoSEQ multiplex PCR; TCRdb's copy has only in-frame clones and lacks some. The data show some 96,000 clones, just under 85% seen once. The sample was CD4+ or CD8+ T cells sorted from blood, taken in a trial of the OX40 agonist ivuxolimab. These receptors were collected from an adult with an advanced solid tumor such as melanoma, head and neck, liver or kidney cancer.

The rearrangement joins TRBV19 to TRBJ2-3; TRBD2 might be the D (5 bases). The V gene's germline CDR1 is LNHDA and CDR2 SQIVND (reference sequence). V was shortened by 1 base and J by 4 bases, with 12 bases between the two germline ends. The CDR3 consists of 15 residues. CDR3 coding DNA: TGTGCCAGTAGTATAGGGGCCGGAGGATCAGATACGCAGTATTTT. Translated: CASSIGAGGSDTQYF.

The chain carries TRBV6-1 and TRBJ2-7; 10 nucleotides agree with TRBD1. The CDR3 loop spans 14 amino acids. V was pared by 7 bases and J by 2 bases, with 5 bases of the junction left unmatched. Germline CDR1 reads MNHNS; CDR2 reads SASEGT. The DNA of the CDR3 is TGTGCCAGCATCGAAGGGACAGGGGCCTACGAGCAGTACTTC. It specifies CASIEGTGAYEQYF.

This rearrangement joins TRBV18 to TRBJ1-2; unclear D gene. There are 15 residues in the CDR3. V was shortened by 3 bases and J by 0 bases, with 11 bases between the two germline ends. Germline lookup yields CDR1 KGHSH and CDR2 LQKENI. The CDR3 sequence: CASSPPLQSNYGYTF. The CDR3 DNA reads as TGTGCCAGCTCACCCCCTCTGCAGTCTAACTATGGCTACACCTTC.

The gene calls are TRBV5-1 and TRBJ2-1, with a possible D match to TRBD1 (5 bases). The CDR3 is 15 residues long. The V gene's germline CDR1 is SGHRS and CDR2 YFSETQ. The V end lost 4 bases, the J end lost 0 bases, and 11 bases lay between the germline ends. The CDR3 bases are TGCGCCAGCAGCCCGGTAGGGGCCTCCTACAATGAGCAGTTCTTC. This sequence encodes CASSPVGASYNEQFF.

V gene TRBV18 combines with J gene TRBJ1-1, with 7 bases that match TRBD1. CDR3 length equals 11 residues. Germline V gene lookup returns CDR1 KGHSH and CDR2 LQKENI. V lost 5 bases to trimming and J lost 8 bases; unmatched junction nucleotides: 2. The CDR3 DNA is TGTGCCAGCTCATCGGGACAGGAAGCTTTCTTT. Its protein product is CASSSGQEAFF.

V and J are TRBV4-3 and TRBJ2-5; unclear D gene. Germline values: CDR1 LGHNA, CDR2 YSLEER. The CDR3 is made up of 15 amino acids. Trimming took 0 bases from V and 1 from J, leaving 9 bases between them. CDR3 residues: CASSQDARSQETQYF. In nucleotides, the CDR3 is TGCGCCAGCAGCCAAGATGCACGTTCCCAAGAGACCCAGTACTTC.

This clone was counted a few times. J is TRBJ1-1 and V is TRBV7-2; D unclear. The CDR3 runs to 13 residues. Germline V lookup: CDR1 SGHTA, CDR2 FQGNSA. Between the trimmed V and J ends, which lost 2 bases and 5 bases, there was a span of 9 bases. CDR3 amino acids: CASSLMGETEAFF. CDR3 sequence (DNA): TGTGCCAGCAGCTTAATGGGCGAAACTGAAGCTTTCTTT.

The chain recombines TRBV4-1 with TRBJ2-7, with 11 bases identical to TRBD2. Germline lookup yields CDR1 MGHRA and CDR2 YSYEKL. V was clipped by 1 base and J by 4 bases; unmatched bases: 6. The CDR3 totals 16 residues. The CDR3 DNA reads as TGCGCCAGCAGCCAAGCGTCTAGCGGGGGGCCTTACGAGCAGTACTTC. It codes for CASSQASSGGPYEQYF.

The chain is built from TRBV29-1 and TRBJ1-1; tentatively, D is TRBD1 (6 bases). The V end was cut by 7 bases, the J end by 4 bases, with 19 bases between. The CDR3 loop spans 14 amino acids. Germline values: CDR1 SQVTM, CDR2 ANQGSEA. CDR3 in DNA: TGCAGCGGGAGTTTCAGGGGCTGGGGCACTGAAGCTTTCTTT. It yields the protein CSGSFRGWGTEAFF.

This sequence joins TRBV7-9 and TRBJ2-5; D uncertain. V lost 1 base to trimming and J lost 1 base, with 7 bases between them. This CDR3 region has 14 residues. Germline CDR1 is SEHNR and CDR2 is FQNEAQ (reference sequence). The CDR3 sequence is CASSLVLAQETQYF. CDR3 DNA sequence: TGTGCCAGCAGCTTAGTTCTGGCCCAAGAGACCCAGTACTTC.

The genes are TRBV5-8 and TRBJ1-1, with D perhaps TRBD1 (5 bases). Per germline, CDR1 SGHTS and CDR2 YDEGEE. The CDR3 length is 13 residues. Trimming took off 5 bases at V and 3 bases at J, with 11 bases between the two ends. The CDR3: CASRLDMDTEAFF. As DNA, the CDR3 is TGTGCCAGCAGACTGGACATGGACACTGAAGCTTTCTTT.

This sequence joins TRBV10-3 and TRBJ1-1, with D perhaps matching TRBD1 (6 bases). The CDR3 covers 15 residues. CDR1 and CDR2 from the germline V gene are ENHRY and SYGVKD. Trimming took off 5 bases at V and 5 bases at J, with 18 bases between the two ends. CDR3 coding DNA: TGTGCCATCAGTCCCCGGGGGGGCCAGGGGACTGAAGCTTTCTTT. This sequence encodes CAISPRGGQGTEAFF.

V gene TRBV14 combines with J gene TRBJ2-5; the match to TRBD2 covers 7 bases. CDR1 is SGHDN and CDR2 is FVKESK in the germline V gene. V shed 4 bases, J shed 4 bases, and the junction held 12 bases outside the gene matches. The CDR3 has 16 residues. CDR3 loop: CASSRGDSWGGETQYF. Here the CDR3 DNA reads TGTGCCAGCAGCCGAGGGGACTCGTGGGGGGGAGAGACCCAGTACTTC.

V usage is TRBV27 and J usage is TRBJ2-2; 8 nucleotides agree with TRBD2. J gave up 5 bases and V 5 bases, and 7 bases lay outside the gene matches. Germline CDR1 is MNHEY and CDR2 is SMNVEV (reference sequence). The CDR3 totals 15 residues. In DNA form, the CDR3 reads TGTGCCAGCAGTCGGGCGGGGGGCAGTACCGGGGAGCTGTTTTTT. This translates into CASSRAGGSTGELFF.

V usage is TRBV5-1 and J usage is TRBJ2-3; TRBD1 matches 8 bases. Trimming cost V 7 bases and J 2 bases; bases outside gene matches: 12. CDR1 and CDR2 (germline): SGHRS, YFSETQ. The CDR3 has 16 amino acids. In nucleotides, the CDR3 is TGCGCCAGCTCGGAAACAACAGGGGGAACCACAGATACGCAGTATTTT. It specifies CASSETTGGTTDTQYF.

In DNA, the CDR3 is TGCGCCAGCAGTGAGCAACCTTCGTACGAGCAGTACTTC. It yields the protein CASSEQPSYEQYF. The chain joins TRBV10-1 to TRBJ2-7; D is undetermined. This CDR3 is 13 amino acids long. The germline CDR1 and CDR2 sequences are WNHNN and SYGVQD (reference sequence). The ends were cut back, 2 bases at V and 4 bases at J, with 9 bases in the middle.

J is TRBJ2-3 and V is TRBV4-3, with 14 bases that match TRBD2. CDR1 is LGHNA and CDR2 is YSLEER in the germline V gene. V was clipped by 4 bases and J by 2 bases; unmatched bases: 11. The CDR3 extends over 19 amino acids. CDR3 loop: CASSRNTMGLAGVTDTQYF. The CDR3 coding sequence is TGCGCCAGCAGCCGAAACACAATGGGACTAGCGGGAGTCACAGATACGCAGTATTTT.

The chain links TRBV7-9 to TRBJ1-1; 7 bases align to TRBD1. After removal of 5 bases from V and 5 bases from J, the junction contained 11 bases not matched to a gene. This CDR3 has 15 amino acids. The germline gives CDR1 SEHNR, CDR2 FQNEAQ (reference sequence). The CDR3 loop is CASSSPDRSRTEAFF. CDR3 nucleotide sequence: TGTGCCAGCAGCAGTCCGGACAGGTCTCGGACTGAAGCTTTCTTT.

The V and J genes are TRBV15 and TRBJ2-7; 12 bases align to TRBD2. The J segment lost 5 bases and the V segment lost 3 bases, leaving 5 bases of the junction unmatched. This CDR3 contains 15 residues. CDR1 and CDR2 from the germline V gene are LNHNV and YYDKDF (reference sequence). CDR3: CATSRTSGSLDEQYF. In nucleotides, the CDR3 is TGTGCCACCAGCAGGACTAGCGGGAGTTTGGACGAGCAGTACTTC.

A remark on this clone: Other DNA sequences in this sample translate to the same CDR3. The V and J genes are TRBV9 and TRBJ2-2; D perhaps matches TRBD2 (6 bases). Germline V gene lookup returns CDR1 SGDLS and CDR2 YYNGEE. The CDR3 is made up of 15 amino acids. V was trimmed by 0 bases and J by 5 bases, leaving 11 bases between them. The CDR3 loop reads CASSVVAGLTGELFF. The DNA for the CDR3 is TGTGCCAGCAGCGTAGTCGCGGGACTGACCGGGGAGCTGTTTTTT.

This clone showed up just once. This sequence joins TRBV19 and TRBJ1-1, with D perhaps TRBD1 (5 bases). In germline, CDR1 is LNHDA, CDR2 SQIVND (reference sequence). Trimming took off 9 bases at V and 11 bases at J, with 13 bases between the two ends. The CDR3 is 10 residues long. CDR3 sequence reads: CASGDFLAFF. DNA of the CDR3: TGTGCCAGCGGGGACTTCCTGGCTTTCTTT.

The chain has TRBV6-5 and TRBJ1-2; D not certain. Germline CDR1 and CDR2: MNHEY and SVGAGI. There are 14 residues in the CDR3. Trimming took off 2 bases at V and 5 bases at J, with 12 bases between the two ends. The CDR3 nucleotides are TGTGCCAGCAGTTACGGGCCGGGGAGGTATGGCTACACCTTC. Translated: CASSYGPGRYGYTF.

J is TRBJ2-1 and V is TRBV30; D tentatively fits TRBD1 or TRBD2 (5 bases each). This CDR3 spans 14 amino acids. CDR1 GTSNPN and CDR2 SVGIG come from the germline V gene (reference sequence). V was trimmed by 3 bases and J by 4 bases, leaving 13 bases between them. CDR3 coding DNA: TGTGCCTGGAGACCCGGGACCGGGTACAATGAGCAGTTCTTC. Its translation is CAWRPGTGYNEQFF.

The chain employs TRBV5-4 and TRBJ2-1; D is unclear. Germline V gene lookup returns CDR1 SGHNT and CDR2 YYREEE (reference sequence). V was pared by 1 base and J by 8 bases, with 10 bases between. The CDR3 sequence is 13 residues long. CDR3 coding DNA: TGTGCCAGCAGCTTGCCCCCTGTGGATGAGCAGTTCTTC. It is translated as CASSLPPVDEQFF.

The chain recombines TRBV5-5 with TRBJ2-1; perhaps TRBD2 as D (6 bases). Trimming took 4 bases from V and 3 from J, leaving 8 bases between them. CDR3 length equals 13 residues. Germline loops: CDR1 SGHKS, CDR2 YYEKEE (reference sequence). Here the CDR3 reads CASSRDFYNEQFF. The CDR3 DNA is TGTGCCAGCAGCCGGGACTTCTACAATGAGCAGTTCTTC. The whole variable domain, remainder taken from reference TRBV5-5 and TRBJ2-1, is DAGVTQSPTHLIKTRGQQVTLRCSPISGHKSVSWYQQVLGQGPQFIFQYYEKEERGRGNFPDRFSARQFPNYSSELNVNALLLGDSALYLCASSRDFYNEQFFGPGTRLTVL.